These 19 T cell receptor beta chains were sequenced from one sample in a study of monozygotic twins with inflammatory bowel disease. TCRdb reworked the 5' RACE reads into one entry per CDR3 protein, no DNA. The sample shows some 300,000 distinct CDR3 sequences, and over 5% sits with its ten largest clones. Sequencing was performed on blood. Every receptor here comes from a human donor with ulcerative colitis or Crohn's disease, or a healthy co-twin of an affected twin (not recorded which).

This chain uses TRBV19 with TRBJ2-1. Germline V CDR1 and CDR2: LNHDA, SQIVND (reference sequence). The CDR3 consists of 14 residues. The CDR3 loop is CASSETPSYNEQFF.

The gene calls are TRBV5-1 and TRBJ2-5; TCRdb outputs TRBD2, but without DNA this stays unchecked. Germline V gene data show CDR1 as SGHRS and CDR2 as YFSETQ. CDR3 length: 16 residues. The CDR3 loop is CASTYPLTSGSKTQYF.

The J gene is TRBJ1-1, the V gene TRBV18; the D gene TCRdb calls, TRBD1, cannot be checked with no DNA. There are 14 residues in the CDR3. Germline assignment: CDR1 KGHSH and CDR2 LQKENI. CDR3 protein: CASSLGQGHTEAFF.

V is TRBV7-2 and J is TRBJ2-1; with no DNA, the TCRdb D assignment of TRBD1 cannot be verified. Germline CDR1 and CDR2: SGHTA and FQGNSA. CDR3 length equals 15 residues. CDR3 loop: CASSSDRGRIAEQFF.

The gene calls are TRBV30 and TRBJ2-3; TCRdb names TRBD2, which stays unverified in the absence of DNA. Germline V gene sequence: CDR1 GTSNPN, CDR2 SVGIG (reference sequence). The CDR3 is 14 residues long. CDR3 residues: CAWGTSRYTDTQYF.

V usage is TRBV29-1 and J usage is TRBJ2-6; TCRdb's D gene call, TRBD1, goes unchecked for lack of DNA. Germline V gene sequence: CDR1 SQVTM, CDR2 ANQGSEA. There are 17 residues in the CDR3. CDR3 protein: CSVEVIGHLSGANVLTF.

The V and J genes are TRBV10-3 and TRBJ1-1. The CDR3 consists of 12 residues. Germline V gives CDR1 ENHRY, CDR2 SYGVKD. CDR3 sequence reads: CAFRGVDTEAFF.

CDR3 sequence: CASSSTGVDGANVLTF. The chain recombines TRBV5-1 with TRBJ2-6; TCRdb's D call of TRBD1 is untestable without DNA. The germline V gene encodes CDR1 SGHRS and CDR2 YFSETQ. This CDR3 region has 16 residues.

The chain combines TRBV5-1 with TRBJ1-4. Looked up from germline, CDR1 is SGHRS and CDR2 is YFSETQ. There are 15 residues in the CDR3. This CDR3 is CASSLGPSTNEKLFF.

The chain has TRBV12-3 or TRBV12-4 and TRBJ2-1; TCRdb's D gene call, TRBD1, goes unchecked for lack of DNA. This CDR3 region has 14 residues. The CDR3 spells CASSFLSGLNEQFF.

The V gene is TRBV7-9, the J gene TRBJ2-1; as DNA is missing, the TRBD2 call by TCRdb cannot be tested. Looked up from germline, CDR1 is SEHNR and CDR2 is FQNEAQ (reference sequence). The length of the CDR3 is 15 residues. The CDR3 reads CASSLVAGANNEQFF.

This chain links TRBV4-3 with TRBJ2-7; TCRdb returns TRBD1, unconfirmable since there is no DNA. Germline CDR1 reads LGHNA; CDR2 reads YSLEER. CDR3 size: 16 residues. CDR3 in amino acids: CASSPGKGTGSREQYF.

The genes are TRBV5-1 and TRBJ2-3; absent DNA, TCRdb's TRBD1 call cannot be checked. CDR1 is SGHRS and CDR2 is YFSETQ in the germline V gene. The CDR3 is 15 amino acids. The CDR3 loop is CASRAGTGATDTQYF.

The V gene is TRBV18, the J gene TRBJ2-1; as DNA is missing, the TRBD2 call by TCRdb cannot be tested. CDR3 length equals 15 residues. Germline values: CDR1 KGHSH, CDR2 LQKENI. CDR3: CASSPGLAGLLGQFF.

The rearrangement uses TRBV28 and TRBJ1-2; lacking DNA, the TRBD1 call made by TCRdb goes unchecked. Germline V CDR1 and CDR2: MDHEN, SYDVKM. The CDR3 runs 15 residues. The CDR3 protein is CASSFGKWAGGGYTF.

The chain uses TRBV27 and TRBJ2-1; checking the TCRdb D call of TRBD2 is not possible without DNA. CDR3 length equals 15 residues. Germline values: CDR1 MNHEY, CDR2 SMNVEV (reference sequence). The CDR3 protein is CASSWGLARYNEQFF.

This chain links TRBV7-9 with TRBJ1-1. The CDR3 contains 14 residues. Germline values: CDR1 SEHNR, CDR2 FQNEAQ (reference sequence). The CDR3 here is CASSLDGGSTEAFF.

The chain carries TRBV5-4 and TRBJ2-7. Germline V gene lookup returns CDR1 SGHNT and CDR2 YYREEE (reference sequence). CDR3 size: 13 residues. Here the CDR3 reads CASSLAMNYEQYF. Based on the CDR3 plus reference TRBV5-4 and TRBJ2-7, the full variable domain is ETGVTQSPTHLIKTRGQQVTLRCSSQSGHNTVSWYQQALGQGPQFIFQYYREEENGRGNFPPRFSGLQFPNYSSELNVNALELDDSALYLCASSLAMNYEQYFGPGTRLTVT.

The chain recombines TRBV6-2 or TRBV6-3 with TRBJ2-2. The CDR3 consists of 13 residues. In germline, CDR1 is MNHEY, CDR2 SVGEGT. The CDR3 is CASSYTNSGELFF.